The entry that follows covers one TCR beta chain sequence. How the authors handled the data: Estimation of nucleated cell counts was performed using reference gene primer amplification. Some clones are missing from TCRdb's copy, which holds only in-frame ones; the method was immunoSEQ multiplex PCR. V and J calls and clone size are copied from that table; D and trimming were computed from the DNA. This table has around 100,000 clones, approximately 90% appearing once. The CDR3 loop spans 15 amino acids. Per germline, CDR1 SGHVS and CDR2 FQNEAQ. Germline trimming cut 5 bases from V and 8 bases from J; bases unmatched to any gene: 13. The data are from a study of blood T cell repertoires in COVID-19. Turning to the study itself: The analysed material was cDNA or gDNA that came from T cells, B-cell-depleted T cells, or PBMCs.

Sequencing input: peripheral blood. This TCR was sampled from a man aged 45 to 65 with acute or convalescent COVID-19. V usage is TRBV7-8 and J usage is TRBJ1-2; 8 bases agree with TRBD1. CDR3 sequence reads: CASSQHLQGVEGYTF. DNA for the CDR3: TGTGCCAGCAGCCAACACCTACAGGGGGTGGAGGGCTACACCTTC.